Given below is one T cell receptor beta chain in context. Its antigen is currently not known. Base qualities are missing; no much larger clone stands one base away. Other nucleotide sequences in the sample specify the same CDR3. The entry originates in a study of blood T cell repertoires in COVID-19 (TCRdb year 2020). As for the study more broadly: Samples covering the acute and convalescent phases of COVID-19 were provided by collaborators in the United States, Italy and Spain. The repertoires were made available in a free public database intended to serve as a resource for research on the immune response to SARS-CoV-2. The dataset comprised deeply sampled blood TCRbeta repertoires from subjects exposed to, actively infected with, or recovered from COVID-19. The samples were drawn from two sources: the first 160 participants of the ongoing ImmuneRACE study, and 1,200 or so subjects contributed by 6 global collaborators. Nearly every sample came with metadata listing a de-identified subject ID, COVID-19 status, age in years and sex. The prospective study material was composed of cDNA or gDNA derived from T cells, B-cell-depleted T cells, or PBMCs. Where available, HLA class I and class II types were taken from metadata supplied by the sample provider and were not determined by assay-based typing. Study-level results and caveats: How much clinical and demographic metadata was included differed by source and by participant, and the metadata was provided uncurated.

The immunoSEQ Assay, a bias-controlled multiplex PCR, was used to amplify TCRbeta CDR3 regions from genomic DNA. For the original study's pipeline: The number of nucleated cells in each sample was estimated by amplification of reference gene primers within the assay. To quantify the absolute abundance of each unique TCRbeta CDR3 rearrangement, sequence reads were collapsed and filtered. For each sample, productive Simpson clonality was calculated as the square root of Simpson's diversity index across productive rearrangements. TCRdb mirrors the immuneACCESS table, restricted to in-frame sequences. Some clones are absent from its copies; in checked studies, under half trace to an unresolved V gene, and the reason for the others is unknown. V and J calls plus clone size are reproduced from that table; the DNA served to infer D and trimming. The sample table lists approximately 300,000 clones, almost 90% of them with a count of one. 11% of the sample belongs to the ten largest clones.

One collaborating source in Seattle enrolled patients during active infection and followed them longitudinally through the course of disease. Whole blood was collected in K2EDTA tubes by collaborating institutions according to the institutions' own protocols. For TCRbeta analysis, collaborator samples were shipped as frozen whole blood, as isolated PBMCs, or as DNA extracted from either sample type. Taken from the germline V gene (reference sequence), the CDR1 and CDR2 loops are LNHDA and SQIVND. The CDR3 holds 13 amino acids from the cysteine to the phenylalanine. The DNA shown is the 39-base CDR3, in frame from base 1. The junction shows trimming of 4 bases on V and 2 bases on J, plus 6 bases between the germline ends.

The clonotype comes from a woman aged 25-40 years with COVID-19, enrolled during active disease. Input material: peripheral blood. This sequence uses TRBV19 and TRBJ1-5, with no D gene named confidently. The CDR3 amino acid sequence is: CASSRSGNQPQHF. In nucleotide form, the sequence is TGTGCCAGTAGTAGGAGTGGCAATCAGCCCCAGCATTTT.